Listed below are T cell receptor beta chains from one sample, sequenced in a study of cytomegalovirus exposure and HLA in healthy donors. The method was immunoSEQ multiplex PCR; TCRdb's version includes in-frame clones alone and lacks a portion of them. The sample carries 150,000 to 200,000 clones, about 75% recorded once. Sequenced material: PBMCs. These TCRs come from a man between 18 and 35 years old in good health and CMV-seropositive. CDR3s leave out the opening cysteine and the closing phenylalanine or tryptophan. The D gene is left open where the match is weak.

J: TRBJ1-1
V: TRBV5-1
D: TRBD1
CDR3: ASSFGTGAILNTEAF

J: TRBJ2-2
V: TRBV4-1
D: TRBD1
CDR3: ASSLRQGNTGELF

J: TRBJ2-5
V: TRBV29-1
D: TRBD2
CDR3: SATTSAQETQY

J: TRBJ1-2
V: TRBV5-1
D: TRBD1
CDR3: ASSPGQGYPYGYT

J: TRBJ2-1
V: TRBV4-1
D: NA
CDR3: ASSQDQTGEFYNEQF

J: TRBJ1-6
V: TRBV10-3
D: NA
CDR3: ATKDSNNSPLH

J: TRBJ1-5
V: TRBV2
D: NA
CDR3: ASSESVRTNQPQH

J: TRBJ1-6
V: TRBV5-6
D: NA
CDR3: ASSSTGSYSPLH

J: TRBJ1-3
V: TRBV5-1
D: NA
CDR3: ASSLGQAGNTIY

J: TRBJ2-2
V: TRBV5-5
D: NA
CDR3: ASSPTDANTGELF

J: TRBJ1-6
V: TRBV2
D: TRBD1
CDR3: ASSEGTGDSPLH

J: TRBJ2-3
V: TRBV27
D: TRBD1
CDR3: ASRRQGGDTQY

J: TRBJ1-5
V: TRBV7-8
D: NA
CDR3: ASSLRDNQPQH

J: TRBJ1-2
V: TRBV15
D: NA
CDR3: ATSAGRGGYT

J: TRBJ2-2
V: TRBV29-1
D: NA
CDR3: SVFLDSPNTGELF

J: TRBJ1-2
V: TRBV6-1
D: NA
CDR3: ASTSLGGAYGYT

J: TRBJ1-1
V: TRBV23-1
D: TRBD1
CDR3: ASPSPTGGRNTEAF

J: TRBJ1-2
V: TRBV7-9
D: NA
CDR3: ASARDNTNYGYT

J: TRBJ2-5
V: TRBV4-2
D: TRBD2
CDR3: ASSQDHERGVRETQY

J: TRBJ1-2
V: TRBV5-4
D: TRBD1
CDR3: ASSLAGTGGAYGYT

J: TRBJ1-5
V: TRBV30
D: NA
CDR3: AWSPQNQPQH

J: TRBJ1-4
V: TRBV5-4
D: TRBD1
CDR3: ASSLRRDSDNEKLF

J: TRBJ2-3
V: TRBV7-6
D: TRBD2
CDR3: ASSLVGGWFDTQY

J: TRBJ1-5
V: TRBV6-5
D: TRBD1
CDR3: ASSNGQGRNQPQH

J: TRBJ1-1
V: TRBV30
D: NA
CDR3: AWSVEQGGTEAF

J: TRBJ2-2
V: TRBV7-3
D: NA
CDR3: ASSNRNTGELF

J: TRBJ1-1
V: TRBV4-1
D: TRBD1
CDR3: ASSHPRQGAGEAF

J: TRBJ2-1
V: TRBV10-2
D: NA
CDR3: ATRQTAGEQF

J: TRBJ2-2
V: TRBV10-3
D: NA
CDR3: AITGNTGELF

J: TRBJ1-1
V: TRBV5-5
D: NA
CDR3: ASSFGGAGTEAF

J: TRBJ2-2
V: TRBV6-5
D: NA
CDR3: ASSYQQGNTGELF

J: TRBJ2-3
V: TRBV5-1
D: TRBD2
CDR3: ASSFGTSGIPGTDTQY

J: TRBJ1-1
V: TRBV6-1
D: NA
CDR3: ASSELLNTEAF

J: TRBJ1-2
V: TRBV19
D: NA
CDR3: ARFPCGYT

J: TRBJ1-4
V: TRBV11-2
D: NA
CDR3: ASSSDWITNEKLF